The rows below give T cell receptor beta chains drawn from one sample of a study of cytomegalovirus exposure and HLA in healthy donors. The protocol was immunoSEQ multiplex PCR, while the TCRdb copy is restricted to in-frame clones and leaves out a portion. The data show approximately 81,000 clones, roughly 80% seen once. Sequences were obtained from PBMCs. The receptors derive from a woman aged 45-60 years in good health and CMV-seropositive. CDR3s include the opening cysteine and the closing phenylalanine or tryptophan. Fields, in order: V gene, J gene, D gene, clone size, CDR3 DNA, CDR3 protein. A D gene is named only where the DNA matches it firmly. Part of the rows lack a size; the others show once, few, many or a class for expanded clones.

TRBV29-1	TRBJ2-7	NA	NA	TGCAGCGCCAGTAAAGGGGCGCTCTACGAGCAGTACTTC	CSASKGALYEQYF
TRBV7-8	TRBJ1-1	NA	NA	TGTGCCAGCAGCCCTCCCCGGGAGATGAACACTGAAGCTTTCTTT	CASSPPREMNTEAFF
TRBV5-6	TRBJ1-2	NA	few	TGTGCCAGCAGCTTGGGGGCAGGGCCCTATGGCTACACCTTC	CASSLGAGPYGYTF
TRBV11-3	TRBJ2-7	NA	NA	TGTGCCAGCAGCCCCGACCTTGTGAGCGACGAGCAGTACTTC	CASSPDLVSDEQYF
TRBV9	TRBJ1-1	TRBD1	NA	TGTGCCAGCAGCGGACAGGGCATTTTCGGGAACACTGAAGCTTTCTTT	CASSGQGIFGNTEAFF
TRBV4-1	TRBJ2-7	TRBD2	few	TGCGCCAGCAGCCCGGGGACTAGCGGGACCGGGTCCTACGAGCAGTACTTC	CASSPGTSGTGSYEQYF
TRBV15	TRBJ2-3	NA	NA	TGTGCCACCAGCAGAGGCACGGGAGCTACTTTCACAGATACGCAGTATTTT	CATSRGTGATFTDTQYF
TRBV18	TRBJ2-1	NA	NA	TGTGCCAGCTCACCACCACAGAACTACAATGAGCAGTTCTTC	CASSPPQNYNEQFF
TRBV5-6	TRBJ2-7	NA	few	TGTGCCAGCAGCTTCTTAGGAGAACAGTACTTC	CASSFLGEQYF
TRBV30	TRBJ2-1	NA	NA	TGTGCCTGGAGTCCGAGGGGGGGTAGCAGGTACAATGAGCAGTTCTTC	CAWSPRGGSRYNEQFF
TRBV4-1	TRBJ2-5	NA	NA	TGCGCCAGCAGCCAACCGGACAGCTTAGAGAGCCAGTACTTC	CASSQPDSLESQYF
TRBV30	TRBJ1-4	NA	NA	TGTGCCTGGACCCCGGCAGGAAAACTGTTTTTT	CAWTPAGKLFF
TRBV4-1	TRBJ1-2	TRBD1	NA	TGCGCCAGCAGCCAAGATGGGACAGGGACTAACTATGGCTACACCTTC	CASSQDGTGTNYGYTF
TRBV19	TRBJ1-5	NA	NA	TGTGCCAGTAGTATAGTAGCCGTGACCAATCAGCCCCAGCATTTT	CASSIVAVTNQPQHF
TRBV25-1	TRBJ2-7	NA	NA	TGTGCCAGCAGACAGACCTTCTACGAGCAGTACTTC	CASRQTFYEQYF
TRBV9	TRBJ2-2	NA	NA	TGTGCCAGCAGCGTAGCACAGCCGACCGGGGAGCTGTTTTTT	CASSVAQPTGELFF
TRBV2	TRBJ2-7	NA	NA	TGTGCCAGCACAGTTGAATCCTACGAGCAGTACTTC	CASTVESYEQYF
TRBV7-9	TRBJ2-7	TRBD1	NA	TGTGCCAGCAGCTTAAGGACAGGGGTCTCCTACGAGCAGTACTTC	CASSLRTGVSYEQYF
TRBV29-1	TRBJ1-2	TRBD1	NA	TGCAGCGTCATCACAGGGGGCGCAGACTATGGCTACACCTTC	CSVITGGADYGYTF
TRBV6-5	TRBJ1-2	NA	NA	TGTGCCAGCAGTCCCCAGGGTTACGGCTACACCTTC	CASSPQGYGYTF
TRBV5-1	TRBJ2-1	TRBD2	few	TGCGCCAGCAGCCTGAACCCACCGACTAGCGGGAGCTTCGTTGAGCAGTTCTTC	CASSLNPPTSGSFVEQFF
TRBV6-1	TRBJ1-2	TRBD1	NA	TGTGCCAGCAGTGCGCAGGGGGATGGCTACACCTTC	CASSAQGDGYTF
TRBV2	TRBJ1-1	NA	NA	TGTGCCAGCAGCTACGAATTTCTTCGGAACACTGAAGCTTTCTTT	CASSYEFLRNTEAFF
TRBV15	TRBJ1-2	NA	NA	TGTGCCACCAGCCGGGATGTTGCCACGAAAGGAGGCTACACCTTC	CATSRDVATKGGYTF
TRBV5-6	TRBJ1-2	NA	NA	TGTGCCAGCAGCTCAACAGTTAACTATGGCTACACCTTC	CASSSTVNYGYTF
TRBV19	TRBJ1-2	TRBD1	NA	TGTGCCAGTAGTGGGACAGGGTATGGCTACACCTTC	CASSGTGYGYTF
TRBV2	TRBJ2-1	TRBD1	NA	TGTGCCAGCAGAGCCGGGACAGGGCTTGGGAGTGAGCAGTTCTTC	CASRAGTGLGSEQFF
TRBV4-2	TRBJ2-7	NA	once	TGTGCCAGCAGCCAAGATTTGAGGGGGTTTTCCAACGAGCAGTACTTC	CASSQDLRGFSNEQYF
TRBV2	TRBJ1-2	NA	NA	TGTGCCAGCAGTGAATACACAGGGATGCGAGGCTACACCTTC	CASSEYTGMRGYTF
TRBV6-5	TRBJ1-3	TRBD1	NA	TGTGCCAGCAGTTCTACTTACAGGGGAGAAGGAAACACCATATATTTT	CASSSTYRGEGNTIYF
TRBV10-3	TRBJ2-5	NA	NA	TGTGCCATCAGTGAGTCCGGAGCCTTGCAAGAGACCCAGTACTTC	CAISESGALQETQYF
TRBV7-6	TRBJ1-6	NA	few	TGTGCCAGCAGCTTAGTCGGTGCCAGGGGAGCGAATTCACCCCTCCACTTT	CASSLVGARGANSPLHF
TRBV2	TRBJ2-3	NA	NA	TGTGCCAGCACTCCCCCTCGGGCAGATACGCAGTATTTT	CASTPPRADTQYF
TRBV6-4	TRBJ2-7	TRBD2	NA	TGTGCCAGCAGTGCTCGGGAGGGGGCCTACGAGCAGTACTTC	CASSAREGAYEQYF
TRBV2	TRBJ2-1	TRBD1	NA	TGTGCCAGCAGTAACAGGGGGTGGGATGAGCAGTTCTTC	CASSNRGWDEQFF
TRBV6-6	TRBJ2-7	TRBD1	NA	TGTGCCAGCAGTTACTGGGGACAGGGGGCTGGGGAGCAGTACTTC	CASSYWGQGAGEQYF
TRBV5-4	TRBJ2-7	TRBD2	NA	TGTGCCAGCGGCAGCGGGGGCCCCTACGAGCAGTACTTC	CASGSGGPYEQYF
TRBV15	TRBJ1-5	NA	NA	TGTGCCACCAGCAGTTCGGGGGGCGTGGGTCAGCCCCAGCATTTT	CATSSSGGVGQPQHF
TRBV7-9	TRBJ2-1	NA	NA	TGTGCCAGCAACCCGGGGATCTCCTACAATGAGCAGTTCTTC	CASNPGISYNEQFF
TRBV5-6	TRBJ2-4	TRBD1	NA	TGTGCCAGCAGCGGGACAGGACTAGCCAAAAACATTCAGTACTTC	CASSGTGLAKNIQYF
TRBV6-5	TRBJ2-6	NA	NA	TGTGCCAGCAGGGCGGGTACTGGGGCCAACGTCCTGACTTTC	CASRAGTGANVLTF
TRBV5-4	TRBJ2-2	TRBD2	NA	TGTGCCAGCAGCTGGCGGGAGGGCCAGTCCGGGGAGCTGTTTTTT	CASSWREGQSGELFF
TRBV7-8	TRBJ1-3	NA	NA	TGTGCCAGCGGTTACTCCTCTGGAAACACCATATATTTT	CASGYSSGNTIYF
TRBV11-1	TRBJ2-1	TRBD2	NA	TGTGCCAGCAGCGGGGCGGGAGGCCAGGGGAATGAGCAGTTCTTC	CASSGAGGQGNEQFF
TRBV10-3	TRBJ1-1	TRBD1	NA	TGTGCCACCCGGGGACAGCCTGGGACTGAAGCTTTCTTT	CATRGQPGTEAFF
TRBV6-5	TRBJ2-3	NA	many	TGTGCCAGCAGTAAAGGGGAAGAGGGCACAGATACGCAGTATTTT	CASSKGEEGTDTQYF
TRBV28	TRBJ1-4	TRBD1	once	TGTGCCAGCAGTAAGACAGGGGGCATTGCAACTAATGAAAAACTGTTTTTT	CASSKTGGIATNEKLFF
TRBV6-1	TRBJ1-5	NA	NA	TGTGCCAGCGGAGTACAAAGTTATAGCAATCAGCCCCAGCATTTT	CASGVQSYSNQPQHF
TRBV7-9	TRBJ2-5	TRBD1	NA	TGTGCCAGCAGCTGGACAGGGGGTCGGGAGACCCAGTACTTC	CASSWTGGRETQYF
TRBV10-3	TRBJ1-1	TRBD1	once	TGTGCCATCAGCCCGGGACAGGGTGAAAGAGGGGACACTGAAGCTTTCTTT	CAISPGQGERGDTEAFF
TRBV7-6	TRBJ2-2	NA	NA	TGTGCCAGCAGCTTAGCGCTGGATAGCCTGAACACCGGGGAGCTGTTTTTT	CASSLALDSLNTGELFF
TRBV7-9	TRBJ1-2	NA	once	TGTGCCAGCAGCTTAGCGAACAGAAACTATGGCTACACCTTC	CASSLANRNYGYTF
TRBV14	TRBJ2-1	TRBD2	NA	TGTGCCAGCAGCCAAGGGGGAGGGCCTAGGAATGAGCAGTTCTTC	CASSQGGGPRNEQFF
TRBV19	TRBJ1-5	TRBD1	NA	TGTGCCAGTAGTACCGGACAGGACAATCAGCCCCAGCATTTT	CASSTGQDNQPQHF
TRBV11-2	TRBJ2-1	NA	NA	TGTGCCAGCAGCCCCCTTGACCGGCCTAGAGGAAGACAGTATGAGCAGTTCTTC	CASSPLDRPRGRQYEQFF
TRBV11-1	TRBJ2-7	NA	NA	TGTGCCAGCAGCTTAGTTCCGGCGGGGTCCTCCTACGAGCAGTACTTC	CASSLVPAGSSYEQYF